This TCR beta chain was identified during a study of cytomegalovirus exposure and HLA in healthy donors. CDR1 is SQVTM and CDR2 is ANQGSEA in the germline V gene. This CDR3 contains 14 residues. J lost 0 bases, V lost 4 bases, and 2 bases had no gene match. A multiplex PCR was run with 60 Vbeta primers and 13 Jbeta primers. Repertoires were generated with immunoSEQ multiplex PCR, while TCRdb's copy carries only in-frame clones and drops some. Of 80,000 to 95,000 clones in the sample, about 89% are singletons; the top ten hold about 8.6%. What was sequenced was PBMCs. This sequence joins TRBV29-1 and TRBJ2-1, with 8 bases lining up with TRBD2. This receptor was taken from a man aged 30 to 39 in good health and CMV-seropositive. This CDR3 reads CSVVGLDSYNEQFF. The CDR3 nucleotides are TGCAGCGTTGTGGGACTAGACTCCTACAATGAGCAGTTCTTC.